This T cell receptor (beta chain) was obtained from a study of blood T cell repertoires in COVID-19. Across the study: From the United States, Italy and Spain came samples of acute and convalescent COVID-19. PBMCs, B-cell-depleted T cells, or T cells were the source of the cDNA or gDNA that made up the material.

The CDR3 extends over 16 amino acids. From germline, CDR1 is SEHNR and CDR2 FQNEAQ (reference sequence). The V end was cut by 5 bases, the J end by 5 bases, with 21 bases between. As handled by the study authors: It was from reference gene primer amplification that nucleated cell counts were estimated. Clones were read by immunoSEQ multiplex PCR, and TCRdb kept only the in-frame ones, dropping some. V and J calls and clone size are given by that table; D and trimming were obtained from the DNA. Of more than 50,000 clones in the sample, 88% were seen once. This clonotype was sampled from a human donor in a cohort sampled during active COVID-19. Source material: peripheral blood. The rearrangement uses TRBV7-9 and TRBJ1-2; TRBD1 is a possible D gene (6 bases). The CDR3 region is CASSTWTESVNYGYTF. The CDR3 DNA reads TGTGCCAGCAGCACCTGGACAGAGTCAGTCAATTATGGCTACACCTTC.